This T cell receptor (beta chain) was retrieved from a study of shared clonotypes between healthy human individuals. The study drew its donors from healthy HIV-negative adults without recent acute infections or vaccinations. Profiling relied on immunoSEQ multiplex PCR, and the TCRdb table lists in-frame clones only, not all of them. The data show approximately 2,000,000 clones, 92% seen once. Germline lookup yields CDR1 LNHNV and CDR2 YYDKDF (reference sequence). Trimming pared 5 bases from V and 8 bases from J, leaving 12 bases between. This CDR3 region has 13 residues. The gene calls are TRBV15 and TRBJ1-4; D remains ambiguous. Input material: naive CD4+ T cells from PBMCs. Subset: CD45RA+ positively selected. The TCR originated in a man aged 18-30 years in good health. Some clones in this sample may be carry-over from other donors' samples. The CDR3 nucleotides read TGTGCCACCAGCGAGGGTTTAAGGGAAAAACTGTTTTTT. Translation: CATSEGLREKLFF.